This T cell receptor (beta chain) was found in a study of blood T cells in healthy people across ages. Turning to the study itself: Per every two T cells, about one barcoded beta molecule was captured by template switching.

Findings and limits, study-wide: Strongly correlated with naive T cell percentage was TCR beta diversity.

Trimming stripped 6 bases from V and 7 bases from J, with 18 bases between. Germline V gives CDR1 MNHNS, CDR2 SASEGT. The CDR3 is made up of 14 amino acids. The authors ran a second PCR of roughly 6 to 12 cycles using a sample-barcoded 5' primer and a J-beta primer mix. TCRdb re-analysed the 5' RACE reads in MiXCR, keeping a single row per CDR3 protein. The sample holds about 700,000 distinct CDR3 sequences; 32% are singletons and the top ten take 15% to 17%. Concerning this clonotype: The antigen is not known.

Isolation recovered at least 6.5 million PBMCs from every sample. The source is a woman older than 75 in good health. Specimen: blood. V and J are TRBV6-1 and TRBJ1-1; tentatively, D is TRBD1 (6 bases). The CDR3 reads CASRGIGGPGEAFF. The DNA of the CDR3 is TGTGCCAGCAGAGGGATAGGGGGACCGGGTGAAGCTTTCTTT.